The present entry profiles one TCR beta chain with its context. Its antigen remains undetermined. Base qualities are not recorded, but no much larger clone differs from it by a single base. According to the study, the label for this sample's treatment or condition signals: live attenuated yellow fever vaccine strain. At every blood-draw timepoint, two biological replicates of bulk PBMCs were collected. PBMCs were isolated from peripheral blood using a standard Ficoll-Paque protocol. TriZol was used to extract RNA from bulk PBMCs, from CD4 and CD8 fractions, and from dextramer-positive and dextramer-negative fractions. This specimen comes from a study of T cells after yellow fever vaccination (dated by TCRdb to the late 2010s). General notes on the study: The SMART-Seq v4 Ultra Low Input RNA kit was used to prepare libraries from fractions with low cell numbers. To track T-cell clones before and after primary and booster YFV17D yellow fever vaccination, bulk TCR alpha and beta repertoires were sequenced longitudinally. Blood was collected at multiple timepoints before and after primary and secondary immunization, and bulk PBMC replicates and cell subsets were isolated. Two healthy male donors, one aged 18 to 30 and one aged 30 to 40 years, made up the cohort.

The investigation overall reported the following: Compared with the primary T-cell response, the secondary T-cell response was weaker but faster, peaking on day 5 rather than day 15. After the booster, most clones that had expanded after primary vaccination were detected again (almost 97% of CD4 and 70% to 90% of CD8), suggesting broad maintenance of memory. A small share of clonotypes occurred in both CD4 and CD8 compartments, likely arising from convergent recombination. Because the study included only a couple of donors, the extent to which the findings can be generalized is limited. Computational filtering was needed because FACS-sorted repertoires could contain abundant contaminating clonotypes from the bulk population.

The V end gives up 6 bases and the J end 6 bases, leaving 14 bases in the junction not matched to a gene. The CDR3 has 15 amino acids, counting the end cysteine and phenylalanine. The CDR3 DNA has 45 bases and is translated from base 1. Synthesis of TCR cDNA relied on 5'RACE template switching, a step that introduced a universal primer site along with unique molecular identifiers. Priming of cDNA synthesis was performed from both the TCR alpha and TCR beta constant segments. Libraries were amplified in two PCR steps, with sample barcodes and sequencing adapters added in the second step. Sequencing of libraries was done on Illumina HiSeq 2500 (2x100 bp) or NovaSeq (2x150 bp). The original methods were these. Demultiplexing of reads and collapsing into UMI consensus sequences were performed with MIGEC, and V(D)J alignment was carried out with MiXCR. Using edgeR on replicate PBMC samples, clonotypes were called vaccine-responding if FDR was below 0.01 and the log2 fold change was above 5 up to day 15. Each bulk clonotype was labeled CD4 or CD8 based on which sequenced repertoire, CD4 or CD8, contained the clonotype at higher abundance. The raw public reads went through TCRdb reprocessing: fastp at Q25, MiXCR clone calling, in-frame beta chains kept. Each CDR3 protein appears once, grouped with its most common genes and DNA. The V and J calls and clone size are TCRdb's, not the authors'. This sample comprises 450,000 to 650,000 distinct CDR3 sequences, approximately 12% of them detected only once. The top ten clones comprise around 15% of the sample.

The chain is made from TRBV12-3 or TRBV12-4 and TRBJ2-7; 7 central nucleotides agree with TRBD2. This specimen was PBMCs, taken on the day of the yellow fever booster vaccination. This clonotype was obtained from a young man who received the YFV17D yellow fever vaccine. The CDR3 has the sequence CASSLGPGGRGEQYF. In nucleotide form, the sequence is TGTGCCAGCAGCCTAGGCCCGGGGGGTCGGGGCGAGCAGTACTTC.